This entry concerns a single TCR beta chain. Its antigen is not known. The sample originates from a study of cytomegalovirus exposure and HLA in healthy donors. Across the whole study: Of the donors genotyped, about 410 in all, less than 90% fell in the Caucasian-associated ancestry cluster. General study results and limits: When analyzed later, a missense DCLRE1C variant was found to be linked to TCR beta V- and J-gene trimming. Per a later analysis, HLA-associated TCR beta chains showed more clonal expansion than other, equally common TCR beta chains.

Germline loops: CDR1 MDHEN, CDR2 SYDVKM. The CDR3 contains 15 residues. V was clipped by 7 bases and J by 1 base, with 14 bases between them. PCR used 60 Vbeta primers and 13 Jbeta primers. Data came from immunoSEQ multiplex PCR; TCRdb stores just in-frame clones and leaves some out. The table lists about 210,000 clones, 86% of them singletons. The sequence was collected from a woman in her 30s in good health and CMV-seronegative. The chain employs TRBV28 and TRBJ2-1, with D maybe TRBD1 (7 bases). The sample comprised PBMCs. CDR3 sequence: CASTSGGRSYNEQFF. CDR3 DNA: TGTGCCAGCACCTCAGGGGGGCGGTCCTACAATGAGCAGTTCTTC.